Below, 18 T cell receptor beta chains from the same sample are listed, as sequenced in a study of control samples from healthy donors and cancer patients. Assay: immunoSEQ multiplex PCR; the TCRdb copy retains only in-frame clones and omits some. The data contain some 110,000 clones, more than 80% of them singletons. Sequencing was carried out using PBMCs. The receptors originated from a woman aged 50 to 65 with colorectal cancer.

V gene TRBV5-1 combines with J gene TRBJ2-3; D not certain. The V and J ends lost 3 bases and 1 base respectively, with 12 bases between them. This CDR3 region has 15 residues. From germline, CDR1 is SGHRS and CDR2 YFSETQ. The CDR3 bases are TGCGCCAGCAGCTCCATGACTGGGGGCACAGATACGCAGTATTTT. Translating it yields CASSSMTGGTDTQYF. The complete variable domain, with remaining parts taken from reference TRBV5-1 and TRBJ2-3, reads KAGVTQTPRYLIKTRGQQVTLSCSPISGHRSVSWYQQTPGQGLQFLFEYFSETQRNKGNFPGRFSGRQFSNSRSEMNVSTLELGDSALYLCASSSMTGGTDTQYFGPGTRLTVL.

V gene TRBV6-5 combines with J gene TRBJ2-3, with 9 nucleotides matching TRBD2. Losses at the gene ends were 9 bases for V and 0 bases for J; bases not matched to a gene: 1. Looked up from germline, CDR1 is MNHEY and CDR2 is SVGAGI. The CDR3 consists of 13 residues. The CDR3 region has the DNA TGTGCCAGTACTAGCGGGAGCACAGATACGCAGTATTTT. Translation: CASTSGSTDTQYF.

The J gene is TRBJ2-7, the V gene TRBV7-2, with 7 bases fitting TRBD1. CDR3 length: 12 amino acids. The trim removed 4 bases at V and 12 bases at J, leaving 9 bases unmatched. Germline CDR1 and CDR2: SGHTA and FQGNSA. The CDR3 DNA sequence: TGTGCCAGCAGCTCTAGGACAGGTCGGGTGTACTTC. The encoded protein is CASSSRTGRVYF. Based on the CDR3 plus reference TRBV7-2 and TRBJ2-7, the full variable domain is GAGVSQSPSNKVTEKGKDVELRCDPISGHTALYWYRQSLGQGLEFLIYFQGNSAPDKSGLPSDRFSAERTGGSVSTLTIQRTQQEDSAVYLCASSSRTGRVYFGPGTRLTVT.

The rearrangement joins TRBV23-1 to TRBJ2-3; D is undetermined. TRBV23-1 is designated an ORF whose function remains uncertain. The CDR3 is 14 residues long. V was shortened by 7 bases and J by 4 bases, with 15 bases between the two germline ends. The CDR3 region is CASNHYIRPDTQYF. CDR3 in DNA: TGCGCCAGCAACCACTACATCCGCCCAGATACGCAGTATTTT.

This clone came up once. The chain is built from TRBV21-1 and TRBJ1-4; the table's D call, TRBD1, has no DNA check behind it. TRBV21-1 is tagged as a pseudogene. This CDR3 spans 18 amino acids. CDR3 region: CASSNVRDIVATNEKLFF. CDR3 sequence (DNA): TGTGCCAGCAGCAACGTAAGGGACATAGTTGCAACTAATGAAAAACTGTTTTTT.

This chain joins TRBV5-1 and TRBJ2-6; 14 bases are shared with TRBD2. The CDR3 sequence is 18 residues long. The germline CDR1 and CDR2 sequences are SGHRS and YFSETQ. The trim removed 4 bases at V and 3 bases at J, leaving 6 bases unmatched. CDR3 amino acids: CASSPGLAGVLGANVLTF. The CDR3 region has the DNA TGCGCCAGCAGCCCGGGACTAGCGGGAGTTCTTGGGGCCAACGTCCTGACTTTC.

The chain couples TRBV9 to TRBJ2-7; D not certain. Per the germline V gene, CDR1 is SGDLS and CDR2 is YYNGEE. With 1 base removed from V and 2 bases from J, the gap between germline ends came to 10 bases. CDR3 size: 14 residues. The CDR3 DNA follows: TGTGCCAGCAGCGTACTGTCGGAACCCTACGAGCAGTACTTC. Translating gives CASSVLSEPYEQYF.

The V call is TRBV29-1, the J call TRBJ1-1; 7 bases match TRBD1. The CDR3 loop spans 13 amino acids. The germline V gene encodes CDR1 SQVTM and CDR2 ANQGSEA. The trim removed 7 bases at V and 4 bases at J, leaving 9 bases unmatched. The CDR3 sequence: CSGATGSSTEAFF. CDR3 nucleotide sequence: TGCAGCGGGGCGACAGGGTCGAGCACTGAAGCTTTCTTT.

This clone occurred once. CDR3 nucleotide sequence: TGTGCCAGCAGCTTCCGGGACTTTCCGGAGACCCAGTACTTC. Residues: CASSFRDFPETQYF. The chain joins TRBV5-4 to TRBJ2-5; tentative D call: TRBD2 (6 bases). The CDR3 has 14 amino acids. V was pared by 2 bases and J by 5 bases, with 13 bases between. Germline CDR1 reads SGHNT; CDR2 reads YYREEE (reference sequence).

This chain joins TRBV7-2 and TRBJ2-1, with D perhaps being TRBD1 or TRBD2 (5 bases each). Trimming removed 1 base from V and 1 base from J, with 8 bases in between. The CDR3 length is 15 residues. CDR1 and CDR2 from the germline V gene are SGHTA and FQGNSA. CDR3 coding DNA: TGTGCCAGCAGCTTAGGTGGGGGATCCTACAATGAGCAGTTCTTC. Translated: CASSLGGGSYNEQFF.

This chain uses TRBV19 with TRBJ2-1; 7 bases fit TRBD1. CDR3 length: 12 residues. Germline CDR1 is LNHDA and CDR2 is SQIVND (reference sequence). V was pared by 10 bases and J by 7 bases, with 7 bases of the junction left unmatched. The CDR3 region is CATSPGQNEQFF. In DNA, the CDR3 is TGTGCCACCTCCCCGGGACAGAATGAGCAGTTCTTC.

The gene calls are TRBV7-8 and TRBJ1-2; D ambiguous. V was trimmed by 5 bases and J by 3 bases, leaving 22 bases between them. The germline V gene encodes CDR1 SGHVS and CDR2 FQNEAQ. The CDR3 is 17 residues long. The CDR3 DNA sequence: TGTGCCAGCAGCGCAGGCCCGCGGCGGCGGTCGGACTATGGCTACACCTTC. This gives the protein CASSAGPRRRSDYGYTF.

The chain recombines TRBV28 with TRBJ1-1; tentatively, D is TRBD1 (5 bases). Germline CDR1 reads MDHEN; CDR2 reads SYDVKM. V dropped 1 base and J dropped 1 base, with 13 bases sitting between them. The CDR3 contains 16 residues. The CDR3 here is CASSLYGAGPNTEAFF. CDR3 coding DNA: TGTGCCAGCAGTTTATACGGGGCCGGGCCGAACACTGAAGCTTTCTTT. Variable domain in full (rest from reference TRBV28 and TRBJ1-1): DVKVTQSSRYLVKRTGEKVFLECVQDMDHENMFWYRQDPGLGLRLIYFSYDVKMKEKGDIPEGYSVSREKKERFSLILESASTNQTSMYLCASSLYGAGPNTEAFFGQGTRLTVV.

This clone was recorded only once. The chain links TRBV18 to TRBJ1-5, with 10 bases identical to TRBD1. V gave up 4 bases and J gave up 9 bases; unmatched junction bases: 6. Germline V lookup: CDR1 KGHSH, CDR2 LQKENI. This CDR3 contains 14 residues. Here the CDR3 reads CASSQGQGRRPQHF. The CDR3 nucleotides are TGTGCCAGCTCACAGGGACAGGGGAGGAGGCCCCAGCATTTT.

The gene calls are TRBV7-9 and TRBJ1-4; no definite D call. Germline CDR1 is SEHNR and CDR2 is FQNEAQ (reference sequence). V was clipped by 8 bases and J by 4 bases, with 14 bases between them. The CDR3 totals 14 residues. CDR3 nucleotides: TGTGCCAGCCAGCATGGGAGAGATAATGAAAAACTGTTTTTT. It specifies CASQHGRDNEKLFF.

V and J are TRBV5-1 and TRBJ1-2; 8 nucleotides match TRBD1. The V gene's germline CDR1 is SGHRS and CDR2 YFSETQ. The ends lost 5 bases at V and 6 bases at J; junction bases unmatched: 6. The CDR3 covers 13 residues. Written as DNA, the CDR3 is TGCGCCAGCAGATCGGACAGGGAAAATGGCTACACCTTC. It codes for CASRSDRENGYTF.

V gene TRBV7-3 combines with J gene TRBJ1-1; no clear D. The germline V gene encodes CDR1 SGHTA and CDR2 FQGTGA. Trimming stripped 4 bases from V and 4 bases from J, with 10 bases between. The CDR3 is made up of 13 amino acids. The CDR3 sequence is CASSSIAGTEAFF. The CDR3 DNA sequence: TGTGCCAGCAGCTCCATAGCGGGCACTGAAGCTTTCTTT.

V usage is TRBV5-6 and J usage is TRBJ1-5, with TRBD1 as a possible D gene (6 bases). Trimming stripped 2 bases from V and 1 base from J, with 10 bases between. There are 15 residues in the CDR3. The germline CDR1 and CDR2 sequences are SGHDT and YYEEEE. Here the CDR3 reads CASSFRGGSNQPQHF. The CDR3 DNA follows: TGTGCCAGCAGCTTCCGGGGGGGCAGCAATCAGCCCCAGCATTTT.